Below, 24 T cell receptor beta chains from the same sample are listed, as sequenced in a study of prognosis after radiotherapy for stage I lung cancer. The study amplified the TCR beta CDR3 region from genomic DNA. This amplification was carried out by two rounds of multiplex PCR. Primers were specific to each TRBV and TRBJ gene in first-round PCR. Each CDR3 protein gets one entry after TCRdb re-called the multiplex PCR reads with MiXCR. Of tens of thousands of distinct CDR3 sequences in the sample, 26% were seen once. The specimen was PBMCs, collected before or after stereotactic body radiation therapy (not recorded which). Receptors originate from a donor over 45 with non-small cell lung cancer.

Note on this clonotype: A far larger clone is only one base removed, so a read error is likely. CDR3: CASSPWDRANGQFF. DNA of the CDR3: TGTGCCAGCAGCCCCTGGGACAGGGCCAATGGGCAGTTCTTC. This chain joins TRBV7-2 and TRBJ2-1; 9 nucleotides align to TRBD1. CDR1 is SGHTA, CDR2 FQGNSA, per germline. CDR3 length equals 14 residues.

This clonotype has a count of ten or more. The V and J genes are TRBV3-1 and TRBJ1-4, with TRBD1 identical over 7 bases. V dropped 4 bases and J dropped 0; count of bases not matched to a gene: 5. CDR3 length equals 16 residues. Germline assignment: CDR1 LGHDT and CDR2 YNNKEL (reference sequence). The CDR3 nucleotides read TGTGCCAGCAGCCGACGGACAGGTACAACTAATGAAAAACTGTTTTTT. It codes for CASSRRTGTTNEKLFF.

This clonotype was counted many times. V gene TRBV5-1 combines with J gene TRBJ2-7, with unresolved D. CDR1 and CDR2 from the germline V gene are SGHRS and YFSETQ. The CDR3 length is 13 residues. Trimming pared 4 bases from V and 3 bases from J, leaving 11 bases between. CDR3 in amino acids: CASSREPHYEQYF. CDR3 DNA: TGCGCCAGCAGCAGGGAACCACACTACGAGCAGTACTTC.

Regarding this clonotype: The junction departs from germline at one end; a sequencing error may be responsible. The chain combines TRBV28 with TRBJ2-6; D is perhaps TRBD1 or TRBD2 (5 bases each). CDR3 size: 18 residues. Germline V gives CDR1 MDHEN, CDR2 SYDVKM. The CDR3 is CASIRRGTRDPGASVLTF. CDR3 DNA sequence: TGTGCCAGCATTCGCCGGGGCACCCGGGACCCTGGGGCCAGCGTCCTGACTTTC. Full variable domain (rest looked up from reference TRBV28 and TRBJ2-6): DVKVTQSSRYLVKRTGEKVFLECVQDMDHENMFWYRQDPGLGLRLIYFSYDVKMKEKGDIPEGYSVSREKKERFSLILESASTNQTSMYLCASIRRGTRDPGASVLTFGAGSRLTVL.

As concerns this clonotype: A far more abundant clone sits one base away, making this likely a read error. The chain uses TRBV6-4 and TRBJ2-1; D tentatively fits TRBD1 or TRBD2 (5 bases each). The CDR3 extends over 13 amino acids. Germline CDR1 is MRHNA and CDR2 is SNTAGT. The CDR3, as DNA: TGTGTCAGCGACCGGGACCCCAACAATGAGCAGTTCTTC. Translated, it gives CVSDRDPNNEQFF.

This clonotype was seen at least ten times. The V and J genes are TRBV6-1 and TRBJ2-7; D gene unclear. This CDR3 comprises 14 residues. The V and J ends lost 8 bases and 0 bases respectively, with 14 bases between them. The V gene's germline CDR1 is MNHNS and CDR2 SASEGT. In DNA, the CDR3 is TGTGCCAGCGGCGGAGACATAAGCTCCTACGAGCAGTACTTC. As protein: CASGGDISSYEQYF.

The chain is built from TRBV7-2 and TRBJ1-2; a weak D match, TRBD1 (5 bases). The germline V gene encodes CDR1 SGHTA and CDR2 FQGNSA. V shed 5 bases and J shed 7 bases, with 20 bases lying between them. The CDR3 has 15 amino acids. DNA of the CDR3: TGTGCCAGCAGCGAAGACCCACGGGCGGGGCTTGGCTACACCTTC. It is translated as CASSEDPRAGLGYTF.

In its sample, this clonotype was seen a few times. With a much larger clone just one base away, this may be a read error. The chain joins TRBV7-9 to TRBJ2-5; D gene uncertain. This CDR3 has 12 residues. Germline V CDR1 and CDR2: SEHNR, FQNEAQ (reference sequence). Trimming shortened V by 0 bases and J by 7 bases, and 6 bases separated the two germline ends. The CDR3 DNA reads TGTGCCAGCAGCTTAGCGCTGAGGACCCAGTACTTC. Amino acid sequence: CASSLALRTQYF.

This chain uses TRBV30 with TRBJ2-1, with D possibly TRBD1 on 6 matching bases. Germline loops: CDR1 GTSNPN, CDR2 SVGIG (reference sequence). This CDR3 has 14 amino acids. V lost 1 base, J lost 5 bases, and 12 bases lay in between. The CDR3 is CAWSGQASHNEQFF. The CDR3 coding sequence is TGTGCCTGGAGTGGACAGGCTTCCCACAATGAGCAGTTCTTC.

This clonotype has a count of ten or more. The chain recombines TRBV11-2 with TRBJ1-1; D may be TRBD1 (5 bases). The length of the CDR3 is 13 residues. CDR1 and CDR2 from the germline V gene are SGHAT and FQNNGV. Trimming took 5 bases from V and 0 from J, leaving 7 bases between them. The CDR3 region is CASSRDLNTEAFF. The CDR3 DNA is TGTGCCAGCAGCCGGGACTTGAACACTGAAGCTTTCTTT.

This clonotype has a count of ten or more. This chain connects TRBV15 to TRBJ2-7; the D gene is possibly TRBD1 (6 bases). This CDR3 has 14 residues. CDR1 and CDR2 (germline): LNHNV, YYDKDF (reference sequence). Trimming cost V 2 bases and J 5 bases, with 13 bases left between them. This CDR3 reads CATSRQDSLDEQYF. As DNA, the CDR3 is TGTGCCACCAGCAGACAGGACAGCCTTGACGAGCAGTACTTC. Based on the CDR3 plus reference TRBV15 and TRBJ2-7, the full variable domain is DAMVIQNPRYQVTQFGKPVTLSCSQTLNHNVMYWYQQKSSQAPKLLFHYYDKDFNNEADTPDNFQSRRPNTSFCFLDIRSPGLGDTAMYLCATSRQDSLDEQYFGPGTRLTVT.

On this clonotype: Being one base from a much bigger clone, this may be a read error. The chain is built from TRBV5-4 and TRBJ2-5; D may correspond to TRBD1 or TRBD2 (5 bases each). Germline loops: CDR1 SGHNT, CDR2 YYREEE (reference sequence). The CDR3 is made up of 14 amino acids. The V and J ends lost 2 bases and 5 bases respectively, with 13 bases between them. The CDR3 sequence: CASSLTGTRETQYF. The CDR3 DNA is TGTGCCAGCAGCTTAACCGGGACCCGGGAGACCCAGTACTTC.

This clonotype was counted many times. V and J are TRBV28 and TRBJ1-5; 8 bases map to TRBD1. J was trimmed by 5 bases and V by 0 bases; bases with no gene match: 6. The CDR3 contains 16 residues. Germline V gene lookup returns CDR1 MDHEN and CDR2 SYDVKM. Here the CDR3 reads CASSLWGTGGYQPQHF. CDR3 coding DNA: TGTGCCAGCAGTTTATGGGGGACAGGAGGATATCAGCCCCAGCATTTT.

On this clonotype: Germline is not matched at one junction end, which may reflect a read error. The gene calls are TRBV6-1 and TRBJ2-3; the D gene could be TRBD1 or TRBD2 (5 bases each). CDR3 length: 14 amino acids. CDR1 is MNHNS and CDR2 is SASEGT in the germline V gene. In nucleotides, the CDR3 is TGTGCCAACAGTCGGGGACGAAGCACAAATACGCAGTATTTT. Amino acid sequence: CANSRGRSTNTQYF.

This clonotype showed up many times. The V and J genes are TRBV7-2 and TRBJ2-7, with D possibly being TRBD1 or TRBD2 (6 bases each). Germline assignment: CDR1 SGHTA and CDR2 FQGNSA. The length of the CDR3 is 14 residues. V shed 1 base and J shed 4 bases, with 11 bases lying between them. The CDR3 reads CASSLDRGRYEQYF. CDR3 coding DNA: TGTGCCAGCAGCTTAGATCGGGGGCGGTACGAGCAGTACTTC.

At least ten counts were recorded for this clonotype. The chain recombines TRBV6-1 with TRBJ1-5; 9 bases line up with TRBD1. Trimming removed 8 bases from V and 3 bases from J; junction bases left unmatched: 5. Germline CDR1 and CDR2: MNHNS and SASEGT. CDR3 length: 14 residues. The CDR3 reads CASGGTGNNQPQHF. CDR3 nucleotide sequence: TGTGCCAGCGGAGGGACAGGGAACAATCAGCCCCAGCATTTT.

This clonotype was counted at least ten times. This chain joins TRBV20-1 and TRBJ2-3, with 8 nucleotides matching TRBD2. V dropped 4 bases and J dropped 3; count of bases not matched to a gene: 9. The CDR3 is 15 amino acids. The germline gives CDR1 DFQATT, CDR2 SNEGSKA (reference sequence). In nucleotides, the CDR3 is TGCAGTGCTACCAGCGCAGCGGGGGAAACAGATACGCAGTATTTT. Its protein product is CSATSAAGETDTQYF.

The gene calls are TRBV3-1 and TRBJ1-1; TRBD1 aligns across 8 bases. The CDR3 contains 17 residues. With 2 bases clipped from V and 8 bases from J, the junction kept 16 bases outside the gene matches. Germline lookup yields CDR1 LGHDT and CDR2 YNNKEL (reference sequence). The CDR3 loop reads CASSQSPNRGGSLEAFF. CDR3 nucleotides: TGTGCCAGCAGCCAAAGTCCAAACAGGGGGGGAAGTCTCGAAGCTTTCTTT. The full variable domain, completed using reference TRBV3-1 and TRBJ1-1, is DTAVSQTPKYLVTQMGNDKSIKCEQNLGHDTMYWYKQDSKKFLKIMFSYNNKELIINETVPNRFSPKSPDKAHLNLHINSLELGDSAVYFCASSQSPNRGGSLEAFFGQGTRLTVV.

The CDR3 nucleotides are TGTGCCAGCAGCCATGAGCGGCGGGACACAGATACGCAGTATTTT. Translating it yields CASSHERRDTDTQYF. The chain has TRBV4-2 and TRBJ2-3, with D tentatively TRBD2 (6 bases). The CDR3 contains 15 residues. Trimming shortened V by 3 bases and J by 2 bases, and 12 bases separated the two germline ends. The germline CDR1 and CDR2 sequences are LGHNA and YNFKEQ.

At least ten counts were recorded for this clonotype. V gene TRBV6-9 combines with J gene TRBJ2-1; D ambiguous. Germline assignment: CDR1 MNHGY and CDR2 SVAAGI. V was cut by 3 bases and J by 4 bases, with 4 bases left in between. This CDR3 is 12 amino acids long. DNA for the CDR3: TGTGCCAGCAGTTACCCATACAATGAGCAGTTCTTC. It is translated as CASSYPYNEQFF.

A word on this clonotype: This clone may be a read error of a much larger clone one base away. Given the absence of the conserved phenylalanine or tryptophan at the CDR3 end, a read error is likely. The rearrangement links TRBV19 to TRBJ2-7; D uncertain. The V and J ends lost 5 bases and 3 bases respectively, with 20 bases between them. Germline V gene data show CDR1 as LNHDA and CDR2 as SQIVND (reference sequence). The CDR3 extends over 16 amino acids. The CDR3 DNA reads TGTGCCAGTAGTGTTAATGCATGGGATCGGCGCTACGAGCAGTACTCC. Translated, it gives CASSVNAWDRRYEQYS.

This clonotype was counted many times. This chain joins TRBV15 and TRBJ2-1; no firm D call. The germline CDR1 and CDR2 sequences are LNHNV and YYDKDF (reference sequence). The CDR3 extends over 14 amino acids. Between the trimmed V and J ends, which lost 0 bases and 8 bases, there was a span of 11 bases. The CDR3 is CATSRERFLDEQFF. Written as DNA, the CDR3 is TGTGCCACCAGCAGAGAGCGTTTTTTGGATGAGCAGTTCTTC.

Remarks on this clonotype: A read error is possible here, since a much larger clone lies one base away. The chain links TRBV20-1 to TRBJ1-1; D might be TRBD1 (5 bases). The CDR3 spans 13 residues. CDR1 is DFQATT and CDR2 is SNEGSKA in the germline V gene (reference sequence). As DNA, the CDR3 is TGCAGTGCTAGAGGACAGTTGAACACTGATGCTTTCTTT. Translation: CSARGQLNTDAFF.

Only a few counts were recorded for this clonotype. This likely stems from a read error, as it lies one base from a far larger clone. This CDR3 fails to terminate in the conserved phenylalanine or tryptophan, so it likely reflects a read error. The chain couples TRBV6-2 or TRBV6-3 to TRBJ1-3, with 7 bases lining up with TRBD1. This CDR3 has 16 amino acids. Looked up from germline, CDR1 is MNHEY and CDR2 is SVGEGT. Germline trimming cut 0 bases from V and 4 bases from J; bases unmatched to any gene: 6. CDR3 sequence (DNA): TGTGCCAGCAGTTACTCGACGACAGGGCTGGGAAACACCATATATTCT. Translated: CASSYSTTGLGNTIYS.